These 4 T cell receptor beta chains came from one sample sequenced in a study of T cell clusters in autoimmune cytopenias. TRB rearrangements were amplified by touch-down multiplex PCR with mixed TRB-A/B primers. From its re-call of the multiplex PCR reads, TCRdb lists each CDR3 protein once, without DNA. This sample's clone table lists 13,000 to 15,000 distinct CDR3 sequences. Each sample's input was approximately 0.25 ug genomic DNA, about 38,000 genome equivalents. Sequenced input: peripheral blood. All receptors come from a human donor with an autoimmune cytopenia or autoimmune hepatitis (not recorded which).

The V gene is TRBV27, the J gene TRBJ1-6; TCRdb picks TRBD1, but there is no DNA to check that call. This CDR3 is 14 amino acids long. Germline values: CDR1 MNHEY, CDR2 SMNVEV (reference sequence). CDR3 sequence: CASSPWTGGSPLHF.

V is TRBV12-3 or TRBV12-4 and J is TRBJ2-6; TCRdb reports TRBD1, a call that lacks DNA to check it against. CDR3 size: 15 residues. This CDR3 is CDSGDRNSGANVLTF.

According to its frequency, this clonotype is medium-sized. V gene TRBV6-5 combines with J gene TRBJ2-2. CDR1 and CDR2 (germline): MNHEY, SVGAGI. The CDR3 loop spans 14 amino acids. The CDR3 here is CASRTRTNTGELFF.

The V gene is TRBV19, the J gene TRBJ1-4; TCRdb's D call of TRBD1 is untestable without DNA. The CDR3 loop spans 15 amino acids. The V gene's germline CDR1 is LNHDA and CDR2 SQIVND (reference sequence). CDR3 protein: CASSGGDRINEKLFF. Supplemented by reference TRBV19 and TRBJ1-4, the full variable domain reads DGGITQSPKYLFRKEGQNVTLSCEQNLNHDAMYWYRQDPGQGLRLIYYSQIVNDFQKGDIAEGYSVSREKKESFPLTVTSAQKNPTAFYLCASSGGDRINEKLFFGSGTQLSVL.